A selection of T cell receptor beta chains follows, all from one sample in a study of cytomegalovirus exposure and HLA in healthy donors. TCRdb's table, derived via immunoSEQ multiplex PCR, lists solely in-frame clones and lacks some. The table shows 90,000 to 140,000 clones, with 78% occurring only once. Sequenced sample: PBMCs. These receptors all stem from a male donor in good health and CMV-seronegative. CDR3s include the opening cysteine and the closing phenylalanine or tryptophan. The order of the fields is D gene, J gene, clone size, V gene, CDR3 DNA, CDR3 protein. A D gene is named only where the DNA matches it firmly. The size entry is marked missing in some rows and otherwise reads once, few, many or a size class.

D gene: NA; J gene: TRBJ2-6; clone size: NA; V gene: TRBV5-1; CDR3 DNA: TGCGCCAGCAGCTTACAAGACAGGTCTGGGGCCAACGTCCTGACTTTC; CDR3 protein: CASSLQDRSGANVLTF
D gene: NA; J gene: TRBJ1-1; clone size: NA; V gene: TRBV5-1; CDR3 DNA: TGCGCCAGCAGTCAGGGGCCTCGTCAGGTGAACACTGAAGCTTTCTTT; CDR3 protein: CASSQGPRQVNTEAFF
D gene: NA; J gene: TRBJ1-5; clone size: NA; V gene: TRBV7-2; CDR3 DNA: TGTGCCAGCAGCTTAGGGGAGTCCAATCAGCCCCAGCATTTT; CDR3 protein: CASSLGESNQPQHF
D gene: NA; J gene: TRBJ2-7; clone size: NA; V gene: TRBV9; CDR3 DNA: TGTGCCAGCAGCGTAAGGGAGGCCCCGGGCTACGAGCAGTACTTC; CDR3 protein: CASSVREAPGYEQYF
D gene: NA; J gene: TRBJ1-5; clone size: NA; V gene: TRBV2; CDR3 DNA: TGTGCCAGCAGTGGAGAGGTGCAGCCCCAGCATTTT; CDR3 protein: CASSGEVQPQHF
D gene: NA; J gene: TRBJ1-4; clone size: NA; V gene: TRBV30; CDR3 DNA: TGTGCCTGGAGTTACCAGGGAGGAACTAATGAAAAACTGTTTTTT; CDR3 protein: CAWSYQGGTNEKLFF
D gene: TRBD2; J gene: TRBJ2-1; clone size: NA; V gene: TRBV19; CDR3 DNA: TGTGCCAGCAGACGGACTAGCGGGAGGGGACGGAGCTCCTACAATGAGCAGTTCTTC; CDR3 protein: CASRRTSGRGRSSYNEQFF
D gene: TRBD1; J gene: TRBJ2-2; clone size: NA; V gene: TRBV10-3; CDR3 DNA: TGTGCCATCAACTCGGGACAGGGGGCAGGCACCGGGGAGCTGTTTTTT; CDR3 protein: CAINSGQGAGTGELFF
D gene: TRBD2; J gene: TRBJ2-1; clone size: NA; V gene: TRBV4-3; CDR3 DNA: TGCGCCAGCAGCCAAGATCCCTCTATTAGCGGGAAGCAGTTCTTC; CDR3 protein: CASSQDPSISGKQFF
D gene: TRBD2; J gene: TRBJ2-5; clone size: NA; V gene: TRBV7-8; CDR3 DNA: TGTGCCAGCAGCCTTAGAGGTACGGGAGGGGAGCAGTACTTC; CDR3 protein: CASSLRGTGGEQYF
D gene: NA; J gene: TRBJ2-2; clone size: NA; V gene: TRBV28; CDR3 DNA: TGTGCCAGCAGGTCTAGCACCCCAAACACCGGGGAGCTGTTTTTT; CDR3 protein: CASRSSTPNTGELFF
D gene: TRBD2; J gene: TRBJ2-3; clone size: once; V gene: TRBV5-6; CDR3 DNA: TGTGCCAGCAGCTTAATAACTAGCGCGAGCACAGATACGCAGTATTTT; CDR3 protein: CASSLITSASTDTQYF
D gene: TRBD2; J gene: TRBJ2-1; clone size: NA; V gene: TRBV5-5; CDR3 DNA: TGTGCCAGCAGTTCTTCCCGGGAGGGCCTCAATGAGCAGTTCTTC; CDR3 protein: CASSSSREGLNEQFF